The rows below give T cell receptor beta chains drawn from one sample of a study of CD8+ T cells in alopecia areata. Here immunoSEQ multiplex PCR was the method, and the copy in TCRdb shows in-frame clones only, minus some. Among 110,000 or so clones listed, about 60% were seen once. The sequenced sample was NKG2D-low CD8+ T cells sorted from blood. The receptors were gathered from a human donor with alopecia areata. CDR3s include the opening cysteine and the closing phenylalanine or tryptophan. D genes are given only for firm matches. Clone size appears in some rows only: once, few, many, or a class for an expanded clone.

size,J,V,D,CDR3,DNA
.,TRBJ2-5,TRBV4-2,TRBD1,CASRVRTGLEETQYF,TGTGCCAGCAGGGTGCGGACAGGTCTGGAAGAGACCCAGTACTTC
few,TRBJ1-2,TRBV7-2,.,CASSAPGSSYGYTF,TGTGCCAGCAGCGCCCCAGGGTCTTCCTATGGCTACACCTTC
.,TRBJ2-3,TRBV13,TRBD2,CASAERLASTDTQYF,TGTGCCAGCGCAGAAAGACTAGCTAGCACAGATACGCAGTATTTT
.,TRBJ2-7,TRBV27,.,CASSLSPAGASYEQYF,TGTGCCAGCAGTTTATCTCCGGCAGGGGCGTCCTACGAGCAGTACTTC
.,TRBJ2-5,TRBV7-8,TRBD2,CASSLGVAGRWATQYF,TGTGCCAGCAGCTTAGGGGTAGCGGGAAGGTGGGCGACCCAGTACTTC
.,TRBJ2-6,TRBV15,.,CATSRGTQAPGANVLTF,TGTGCCACCAGCAGAGGAACCCAGGCTCCTGGGGCCAACGTCCTGACTTTC
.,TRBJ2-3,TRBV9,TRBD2,CASSVRLAGEITDTQYF,TGTGCCAGCAGCGTACGACTAGCGGGCGAAATCACAGATACGCAGTATTTT
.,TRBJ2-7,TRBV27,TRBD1,CASSPGTGNHEQYF,TGTGCCAGCAGCCCCGGGACAGGGAACCACGAGCAGTACTTC
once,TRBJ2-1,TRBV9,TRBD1,CASSPGGSSYNEQFF,TGTGCCAGCAGCCCAGGGGGAAGCTCCTACAATGAGCAGTTCTTC
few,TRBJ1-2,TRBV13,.,CASSERLLGYGYTF,TGTGCCAGCTCCGAGAGGTTGTTAGGCTATGGCTACACCTTC